This T cell receptor beta chain came from a study of blood T cell repertoires in COVID-19. Study-wide background: The United States, Italy and Spain were the sources of the acute and convalescent COVID-19 samples. T cells, B-cell-depleted T cells, or PBMCs supplied cDNA or gDNA.

The J segment lost 8 bases and the V segment lost 3 bases, leaving 4 bases of the junction unmatched. The CDR3 has 14 amino acids. The germline V gene has CDR1 SGHRS and CDR2 YFSETQ. In the study's own analysis: Using reference gene primer amplification, nucleated cell counts were estimated. The repertoire was sequenced with immunoSEQ multiplex PCR; TCRdb's copy has only in-frame clones and lacks some. D and trimming were read from the DNA, whereas the V and J calls and clone size are those reported in that table. The profile shows fewer than 300,000 clones, 82% of them singletons. Turning to this clone: This CDR3 is also generated by other DNA sequences in the sample.

The sequenced sample was peripheral blood. This TCR came from a woman between 18 and 29 years old with acute or convalescent COVID-19. The genes are TRBV5-1 and TRBJ1-4; TRBD1 matches 10 bases. CDR3 region: CASSYGQGGEKLFF. The DNA of the CDR3 is TGCGCCAGCAGCTACGGACAGGGGGGCGAAAAACTGTTTTTT.